A single sample is the source of the 24 T cell receptor beta chains below, sequenced in a study of control samples from healthy donors and cancer patients. TCRdb's table, derived via immunoSEQ multiplex PCR, lists solely in-frame clones and lacks some. The repertoire holds approximately 230,000 clones, with about 80% as singletons. The sequencing sample was made of PBMCs. These receptors were obtained from a woman aged 60-75 years with lung cancer.

This clone was observed a few times. The gene calls are TRBV6-5 and TRBJ1-4, with 9 bases fitting TRBD1. Germline V gene sequence: CDR1 MNHEY, CDR2 SVGAGI. With 6 bases clipped from V and 8 bases from J, the junction kept 7 bases outside the gene matches. The CDR3 runs to 14 residues. CDR3 in amino acids: CASRQGARREKLFF. The CDR3, as DNA: TGTGCCAGCAGACAGGGGGCGAGGAGAGAAAAACTGTTTTTT.

The rearrangement joins TRBV5-1 to TRBJ2-5; TRBD1 aligns across 7 bases. The CDR3 is made up of 15 amino acids. V lost 2 bases to trimming and J lost 1 base; unmatched junction nucleotides: 5. The V gene's germline CDR1 is SGHRS and CDR2 YFSETQ. The CDR3 sequence is CASSLLTGPQETQYF. The CDR3 DNA reads as TGCGCCAGCAGCTTACTGACAGGGCCCCAAGAGACCCAGTACTTC.

This sequence joins TRBV30 and TRBJ1-2; TRBD1 is a possible D gene (6 bases). The CDR3 consists of 17 residues. V shed 3 bases and J shed 0 bases, with 20 bases lying between them. Germline-derived CDR1 and CDR2 are GTSNPN and SVGIG (reference sequence). CDR3 protein: CAWSLYRNRETNYGYTF. CDR3 in DNA: TGTGCCTGGAGCCTATACCGAAACAGGGAGACTAACTATGGCTACACCTTC.

This chain links TRBV21-1 with TRBJ2-1; no DNA check was done on the table's D call, TRBD2. TRBV21-1 is a pseudogene. CDR3 length: 14 residues. The CDR3 spells CASSRDYRYNEQFF. In DNA form, the CDR3 reads TGTGCCAGCAGCCGGGACTACCGATACAATGAGCAGTTCTTC.

This clone has a single count. The genes are TRBV5-1 and TRBJ1-4; TRBD1 matches 12 bases. The ends lost 4 bases at V and 6 bases at J; junction bases unmatched: 7. The CDR3 loop spans 16 amino acids. The germline V gene encodes CDR1 SGHRS and CDR2 YFSETQ. The CDR3 loop reads CASSQGQGATYEKLFF. The CDR3 DNA follows: TGCGCCAGCAGCCAGGGACAGGGGGCCACGTATGAAAAACTGTTTTTT.

J is TRBJ1-1 and V is TRBV6-6, with D possibly TRBD1 on 6 matching bases. The CDR3 has 14 amino acids. The ends were cut back, 2 bases at V and 1 base at J, with 8 bases in the middle. Germline V gene data show CDR1 as MNHNY and CDR2 as SVGAGI (reference sequence). The CDR3 coding sequence is TGTGCCAGCAGTTACGGGGGGGCGAACACTGAAGCTTTCTTT. Translated, it gives CASSYGGANTEAFF.

The rearrangement joins TRBV3-1 (or the pseudogene TRBV3-2) to TRBJ1-3; perhaps TRBD1 as D (6 bases). Trimming removed 0 bases at V and 7 bases at J, with 16 bases between. CDR3 size: 16 residues. CDR1 and CDR2 from the germline V gene are LGHDT and YNNKEL (reference sequence). CDR3 protein: CASSQDRSRGMNTIYF. The CDR3, as DNA: TGTGCCAGCAGCCAAGATCGCAGCAGGGGTATGAACACCATATATTTT.

The chain combines TRBV13 with TRBJ2-2; perhaps TRBD2 as D (5 bases). V lost 2 bases and J 6 bases, leaving 16 bases between the germline ends. The germline V gene has CDR1 PRHDT and CDR2 FYEKMQ (reference sequence). CDR3 length: 16 amino acids. The CDR3 here is CASSLSGQAGAGELFF. The CDR3 bases are TGTGCCAGCAGCTTATCCGGCCAGGCGGGTGCCGGGGAGCTGTTTTTT.

The chain combines TRBV10-3 with TRBJ1-4; D gene ambiguous. V was trimmed by 0 bases and J by 2 bases, leaving 13 bases between them. Per germline, CDR1 ENHRY and CDR2 SYGVKD. This CDR3 region has 17 residues. For the CDR3, the DNA is TGTGCCATCAGTGAGTCGATGAGTAAGGGCACTAATGAAAAACTGTTTTTT. Translation: CAISESMSKGTNEKLFF.

The V and J genes are TRBV6-2 or TRBV6-3 and TRBJ2-7, with no clear D. With 10 bases removed from V and 5 bases from J, the gap between germline ends came to 15 bases. CDR3 length: 12 residues. In germline, CDR1 is MNHEY, CDR2 SVGEGT. In DNA form, the CDR3 reads TGTGCCACCGGCCCCCCCGCGCACGAGCAGTACTTC. It encodes CATGPPAHEQYF.

Here the CDR3 reads CASSTGQGHGGYTF. The CDR3 DNA reads TGTGCCAGCAGTACGGGACAGGGCCATGGTGGCTACACCTTC. The chain joins TRBV28 to TRBJ1-2; 9 bases are a match to TRBD1. Germline V gives CDR1 MDHEN, CDR2 SYDVKM. Trimming removed 5 bases from V and 7 bases from J; junction bases left unmatched: 8. The CDR3 length is 14 residues.

This rearrangement joins TRBV2 to TRBJ1-5; D is possibly TRBD1 (6 bases). The CDR3 covers 14 residues. Germline CDR1 reads SNHLY; CDR2 reads FYNNEI. The ends were cut back, 6 bases at V and 3 bases at J, with 12 bases in the middle. This CDR3 is CASRQGRDNQPQHF. The CDR3 coding sequence is TGTGCCAGCAGACAGGGCAGGGACAATCAGCCCCAGCATTTT. Using reference TRBV2 and TRBJ1-5 for the parts outside the CDR3, the full variable domain is EPEVTQTPSHQVTQMGQEVILRCVPISNHLYFYWYRQILGQKVEFLVSFYNNEISEKSEIFDDQFSVERPDGSNFTLKIRSTKLEDSAMYFCASRQGRDNQPQHFGDGTRLSIL.

In this sample, this clone turned up a few times. One junction end does not reproduce the germline sequence, and a read error may be involved. CDR3 protein: CASSLGGQDYYGYTF. As DNA, the CDR3 is TGTGCCAGCAGTTTGGGGGGACAGGACTACTATGGCTACACCTTC. This chain links TRBV5-6 with TRBJ1-2; 8 bases are shared with TRBD1. The CDR3 runs 15 residues. In germline, CDR1 is SGHDT, CDR2 YYEEEE.

V usage is TRBV12-3 or TRBV12-4 and J usage is TRBJ2-7; D not certain. The V end lost 8 bases, the J end lost 3 bases, and 5 bases lay between the germline ends. CDR3 length: 10 residues. The CDR3 protein is CASGIYEQYF. DNA for the CDR3: TGTGCCAGCGGAATCTACGAGCAGTACTTC.

This clone appeared a few times. This CDR3 reads CASSYWDTAHQPQHF. The CDR3 coding sequence is TGTGCCAGCAGTTACTGGGACACAGCTCATCAGCCCCAGCATTTT. This chain connects TRBV6-7 to TRBJ1-5; possibly TRBD1 for D (6 bases). TRBV6-7 is an ORF, and what it does is uncertain. The V and J ends lost 1 base and 5 bases respectively, with 12 bases between them. This CDR3 has 15 amino acids.

The V call is TRBV28, the J call TRBJ1-2; possible D gene TRBD1, 5 bases. V was shortened by 11 bases and J by 4 bases, with 11 bases between the two germline ends. The CDR3 extends over 11 amino acids. CDR1 is MDHEN, CDR2 SYDVKM, per germline. Written as DNA, the CDR3 is TGTGCCGGGGGTGGAATCTATGGCTACACCTTC. This codes for CAGGGIYGYTF.

This clone was recorded once. The rearrangement links TRBV5-1 to TRBJ1-1, with D perhaps matching TRBD1 (5 bases). Germline CDR1 is SGHRS and CDR2 is YFSETQ. With 0 bases removed from V and 7 bases from J, the gap between germline ends came to 10 bases. This CDR3 is built from 13 residues. In DNA, the CDR3 is TGCGCCAGCAGCTTGGAGGGAGACAGTGAAGCTTTCTTT. Amino acids: CASSLEGDSEAFF.

This clone was observed a handful of times. The V gene is TRBV5-5, the J gene TRBJ2-2, with D possibly matching TRBD2 (6 bases). The V end was cut by 4 bases, the J end by 0 bases, with 10 bases between. The V gene's germline CDR1 is SGHKS and CDR2 YYEKEE (reference sequence). This CDR3 spans 15 amino acids. The CDR3 bases are TGTGCCAGCAGCCCGGGGGTTGCGAACACCGGGGAGCTGTTTTTT. This sequence encodes CASSPGVANTGELFF.

In this sample, this clone turned up a few times. The chain combines TRBV27 with TRBJ2-7; D perhaps matches TRBD1 (5 bases). Germline V gene lookup returns CDR1 MNHEY and CDR2 SMNVEV (reference sequence). The CDR3 has 15 amino acids. The V end lost 4 bases, the J end lost 2 bases, and 15 bases lay between the germline ends. The CDR3 is CASSSSTRVPYEQYF. As DNA, the CDR3 is TGTGCCAGCAGTTCATCAACCAGGGTGCCCTACGAGCAGTACTTC.

V gene TRBV28 combines with J gene TRBJ2-7; 10 bases line up with TRBD1. Trimming cost V 5 bases and J 6 bases; bases outside gene matches: 10. Germline assignment: CDR1 MDHEN and CDR2 SYDVKM. The CDR3 spans 15 residues. CDR3 coding DNA: TGTGCCAGCAGTATCCCCGGGACAGGGGCCTTCGAGCAGTACTTC. It encodes CASSIPGTGAFEQYF.

This clone was detected only once. The V and J genes are TRBV20-1 and TRBJ1-2; D unresolved. Per germline, CDR1 DFQATT and CDR2 SNEGSKA (reference sequence). The CDR3 runs 11 residues. The V gene lost 5 bases and the J gene lost 4 bases, with 8 bases spanning the gap. As DNA, the CDR3 is TGCAGTGCTTATGACTTCTATGGCTACACCTTC. This translates into CSAYDFYGYTF.

This rearrangement joins TRBV18 to TRBJ2-1; D may be TRBD2 (6 bases). Germline V gives CDR1 KGHSH, CDR2 LQKENI. The CDR3 length is 13 residues. V was shortened by 2 bases and J by 7 bases, with 9 bases between the two germline ends. CDR3 region: CASSPAGLNEQFF. CDR3 in DNA: TGTGCCAGCTCACCAGCGGGGCTTAATGAGCAGTTCTTC. The full variable domain, in which reference TRBV18 and TRBJ2-1 provide the parts outside the CDR3, is NAGVMQNPRHLVRRRGQEARLRCSPMKGHSHVYWYRQLPEEGLKFMVYLQKENIIDESGMPKERFSAEFPKEGPSILRIQQVVRGDSAAYFCASSPAGLNEQFFGPGTRLTVL.

The sample holds a few counts of this clone. This chain joins TRBV6-5 and TRBJ1-6, with 8 nucleotides matching TRBD1. Germline loops: CDR1 MNHEY, CDR2 SVGAGI. With V trimmed by 5 bases and J by 7 bases, 7 bases remained unmatched. CDR3 size: 15 residues. As DNA, the CDR3 is TGTGCCAGCAGTCTACCCCGGACAGGGAATTCACCCCTCCACTTT. It codes for CASSLPRTGNSPLHF.

This clone appeared once. This rearrangement joins TRBV5-8 to TRBJ1-4; D perhaps matches TRBD1 (6 bases). CDR3 length: 16 residues. Germline assignment: CDR1 SGHTS and CDR2 YDEGEE. V was clipped by 0 bases and J by 7 bases, with 16 bases between them. CDR3 residues: CASSLEEGQMGEKLFF. The CDR3 DNA reads as TGTGCCAGCAGCTTGGAGGAAGGACAGATGGGTGAAAAACTGTTTTTT.